This T cell receptor (beta chain) was obtained from a study of human T cells and chemical hapten exposure. Overall study findings and caveats: Alopecia affecting every donor means their immune response may not match healthy people's.

TCRdb re-called the RACE reads through MiXCR, storing one row per CDR3 protein. The table records a few hundred thousand distinct CDR3 sequences, 4% to 5.5% of them present only once. Time point specified: patch test 1, 2 weeks after DPC sensitization. Treatment here: therapeutic diphenylcyclopropenone sensitization with weekly scalp DPC. A word on this clonotype: Its antigen remains unknown.

V was pared by 0 bases and J by 7 bases, with 4 bases between. Germline CDR1 and CDR2: SQVTM and ANQGSEA. The CDR3 spans 11 residues. This chain uses TRBV29-1 with TRBJ2-4; D is unresolved. The sequence was obtained from a woman in her fifties or sixties with alopecia areata. Some clones in this sample may be carry-over from other donors' samples. Material: whole blood, obtained in connection with sensitization to the hapten diphenylcyclopropenone (DPC). As DNA, the CDR3 is TGCAGCGTTGAAGAACTGAACATTCAGTACTTC. It yields the protein CSVEELNIQYF. Looking up the rest from reference TRBV29-1 and TRBJ2-4 gives the full variable domain: SAVISQKPSRDICQRGTSLTIQCQVDSQVTMMFWYRQQPGQSLTLIATANQGSEATYESGFVIDKFPISRPNLTFSTLTVSNMSPEDSSIYLCSVEELNIQYFGAGTRLSVL.